The TCR beta chain described here comes from a study of T cell responses to AZD1222 COVID-19 vaccine. TCRdb keeps only in-frame clones here, not all; method: immunoSEQ multiplex PCR. The table includes around 150,000 clones, 85% to 95% detected once. V was clipped by 5 bases and J by 2 bases; unmatched bases: 8. This CDR3 contains 15 residues. Germline assignment: CDR1 SGHTA and CDR2 FQGTGA. This sequence originates from an adult in good health. The sample consisted of peripheral blood, taken on day 0 of AZD1222 vaccination. The chain joins TRBV7-3 to TRBJ2-5, with 7 bases fitting TRBD1. CDR3 residues: CASSPRQGWQETQYF. Here the CDR3 DNA reads TGTGCCAGCAGCCCGCGACAGGGATGGCAAGAGACCCAGTACTTC.